The 19 T cell receptor beta chains below were found in one sample sequenced in a study of chemoradiotherapy in HPV16-positive cancers. Clones were read by immunoSEQ multiplex PCR, and TCRdb kept only the in-frame ones, dropping some. The profile covers approximately 35,000 clones, with roughly 90% appearing a single time and about 3.6% taken by the ten largest. The source material was blood, sampled from a patient who underwent chemoradiotherapy. The receptors originated from a human donor with HPV-associated anogenital cancer.

V usage is TRBV18 and J usage is TRBJ2-6, with 9 bases matching TRBD1. The CDR3 is 17 amino acids. V trimming: 4 bases; J trimming: 4 bases; junction bases outside the gene matches: 8. The germline CDR1 and CDR2 sequences are KGHSH and LQKENI. For the CDR3, the DNA is TGTGCCAGCTCACTACTAACAGGGGGCGCCGGGGCCAACGTCCTGACTTTC. This codes for CASSLLTGGAGANVLTF.

The V call is TRBV7-2, the J call TRBJ2-5, with 9 nucleotides matching TRBD2. Germline loops: CDR1 SGHTA, CDR2 FQGNSA. J was trimmed by 4 bases and V by 6 bases; bases with no gene match: 6. The CDR3 totals 14 residues. CDR3 coding DNA: TGTGCCAGCAGACCGGGACTAGCTGGAGAGACCCAGTACTTC. Its protein product is CASRPGLAGETQYF. The variable domain in full, completed from reference TRBV7-2 and TRBJ2-5, reads GAGVSQSPSNKVTEKGKDVELRCDPISGHTALYWYRQSLGQGLEFLIYFQGNSAPDKSGLPSDRFSAERTGGSVSTLTIQRTQQEDSAVYLCASRPGLAGETQYFGPGTRLLVL.

CDR3 region: CASSPKTSGGPSSYNEQFF. DNA for the CDR3: TGTGCCAGCAGCCCCAAGACTAGCGGGGGCCCAAGCTCCTACAATGAGCAGTTCTTC. V usage is TRBV9 and J usage is TRBJ2-1; 12 bases line up with TRBD2. Germline V gene sequence: CDR1 SGDLS, CDR2 YYNGEE. The CDR3 is made up of 19 amino acids. With 4 bases clipped from V and 0 bases from J, the junction kept 11 bases outside the gene matches.

The V gene is TRBV2, the J gene TRBJ1-5; tentatively, D is TRBD1 (5 bases). The germline V and J ends were trimmed by 6 bases and 0 bases, with 12 bases remaining between them. Germline assignment: CDR1 SNHLY and CDR2 FYNNEI. The CDR3 covers 15 residues. CDR3 protein: CASRGTEYSNQPQHF. In DNA, the CDR3 is TGTGCCAGCAGGGGGACGGAATATAGCAATCAGCCCCAGCATTTT. Drawing the rest from reference TRBV2 and TRBJ1-5, the complete variable domain is EPEVTQTPSHQVTQMGQEVILRCVPISNHLYFYWYRQILGQKVEFLVSFYNNEISEKSEIFDDQFSVERPDGSNFTLKIRSTKLEDSAMYFCASRGTEYSNQPQHFGDGTRLSIL.

The chain joins TRBV19 to TRBJ1-5; D is possibly TRBD1 (5 bases). V was clipped by 5 bases and J by 3 bases, with 11 bases between them. Germline assignment: CDR1 LNHDA and CDR2 SQIVND (reference sequence). This CDR3 has 14 amino acids. The CDR3 here is CASSLTGHNQPQHF. The CDR3 DNA sequence: TGTGCCAGTAGTTTAACAGGCCACAATCAGCCCCAGCATTTT.

This clone came up a few times. The gene calls are TRBV19 and TRBJ1-2; 7 bases are a match to TRBD1. The CDR3 loop spans 15 amino acids. CDR1 and CDR2 from the germline V gene are LNHDA and SQIVND (reference sequence). V was clipped by 1 base and J by 7 bases; unmatched bases: 9. The CDR3 sequence is CASSIGGQHRSGYTF. The CDR3 DNA reads as TGTGCCAGTAGTATAGGGGGACAGCATCGGAGTGGCTACACCTTC.

V is TRBV9 and J is TRBJ1-6; 7 nucleotides align to TRBD1. The V gene's germline CDR1 is SGDLS and CDR2 YYNGEE. The CDR3 is 14 residues long. The ends lost 0 bases at V and 11 bases at J; junction bases unmatched: 5. The DNA of the CDR3 is TGTGCCAGCAGCGTAGGTACAGGGGATCCACCCCTCCACTTT. It specifies CASSVGTGDPPLHF.

This chain joins TRBV27 and TRBJ2-7; 9 positions agree with TRBD1. J gave up 4 bases and V 2 bases, and 6 bases lay outside the gene matches. Per the germline V gene, CDR1 is MNHEY and CDR2 is SMNVEV (reference sequence). The CDR3 spans 15 residues. DNA of the CDR3: TGTGCCAGCAGTTTACCCGGGACAGGGAGGTACGAGCAGTACTTC. Amino acids: CASSLPGTGRYEQYF.

This clone was detected a few times. The chain recombines TRBV18 with TRBJ1-5, with 7 bases that match TRBD1. The CDR3 contains 14 residues. The V gene's germline CDR1 is KGHSH and CDR2 LQKENI. V dropped 3 bases and J dropped 4; count of bases not matched to a gene: 3. Written as DNA, the CDR3 is TGTGCCAGCTCACCCTCGACAGGGAATCAGCCCCAGCATTTT. This encodes CASSPSTGNQPQHF.

This chain links TRBV6-1 with TRBJ2-5; TRBD2 agrees at 10 bases. There are 15 residues in the CDR3. Germline V gene lookup returns CDR1 MNHNS and CDR2 SASEGT. Losses at the gene ends were 2 bases for V and 4 bases for J; bases not matched to a gene: 4. CDR3 region: CASSESGGALETQYF. The CDR3 DNA follows: TGTGCCAGCAGTGAAAGCGGGGGGGCCTTAGAGACCCAGTACTTC.

The chain couples TRBV14 to TRBJ1-1, with 10 bases identical to TRBD1. The CDR3 has 17 residues. Trimming cost V 4 bases and J 11 bases; bases outside gene matches: 19. Per the germline V gene, CDR1 is SGHDN and CDR2 is FVKESK. The CDR3 region has the DNA TGTGCCAGCAGCCCGAGGATCCGGGCCGGACAGGGGGTAACGGCTTTCTTT. Residues: CASSPRIRAGQGVTAFF.

The rearrangement links TRBV7-9 to TRBJ2-3; D remains ambiguous. Germline CDR1 reads SEHNR; CDR2 reads FQNEAQ (reference sequence). The CDR3 totals 14 residues. V was clipped by 5 bases and J by 0 bases, with 9 bases between them. CDR3 loop: CASSAWGSTDTQYF. For the CDR3, the DNA is TGTGCCAGCAGCGCCTGGGGTAGCACAGATACGCAGTATTTT.

The chain uses TRBV11-1 and TRBJ2-7; 10 bases are a match to TRBD1. The junction had 1 base not matched to a gene; V was cut back by 1 base and J by 4 bases. The CDR3 is 14 amino acids. CDR1 is SGHAT, CDR2 FQDESV, per germline (reference sequence). The CDR3 nucleotides are TGTGCCAGCAGCTTAGGACAGGGGGCGTACGAGCAGTACTTC. Amino acids: CASSLGQGAYEQYF.

The V call is TRBV2, the J call TRBJ1-1; D gene ambiguous. V was shortened by 4 bases and J by 0 bases, with 12 bases between the two germline ends. The germline V gene has CDR1 SNHLY and CDR2 FYNNEI. The CDR3 totals 15 residues. The CDR3 nucleotides read TGTGCCAGCAGTGGCCCCACCAGTATGAACACTGAAGCTTTCTTT. Protein sequence: CASSGPTSMNTEAFF.

The chain uses TRBV7-2 and TRBJ1-5; D unclear. Germline V lookup: CDR1 SGHTA, CDR2 FQGNSA. The CDR3 sequence is 14 residues long. Trimming removed 5 bases at V and 2 bases at J, with 10 bases between. The CDR3 sequence is CASSLLGRNQPQHF. The CDR3 region has the DNA TGTGCCAGCAGCCTCCTGGGCCGCAATCAGCCCCAGCATTTT.

The chain recombines TRBV6-5 with TRBJ2-5; 7 nucleotides line up with TRBD1. Trimming cost V 6 bases and J 3 bases; bases outside gene matches: 10. Germline CDR1 and CDR2: MNHEY and SVGAGI. The CDR3 totals 15 residues. The chain's CDR3 is CASRPQGVVKETQYF. DNA for the CDR3: TGTGCCAGCAGACCCCAGGGGGTGGTTAAAGAGACCCAGTACTTC.

The chain carries TRBV9 and TRBJ1-5, with 9 bases lining up with TRBD1. The CDR3 is 15 residues long. Germline V gene data show CDR1 as SGDLS and CDR2 as YYNGEE. The V gene end was trimmed by 4 bases and the J gene end by 7 bases; junction bases not matched to a gene: 9. In DNA, the CDR3 is TGTGCCAGCAGCCCGGAAGGGACAGGGACCCAGCCCCAGCATTTT. Protein sequence: CASSPEGTGTQPQHF. Complete variable domain (other parts from reference TRBV9 and TRBJ1-5): DSGVTQTPKHLITATGQRVTLRCSPRSGDLSVYWYQQSLDQGLQFLIQYYNGEERAKGNILERFSAQQFPDLHSELNLSSLELGDSALYFCASSPEGTGTQPQHFGDGTRLSIL.

The V gene is TRBV28, the J gene TRBJ1-5; tentative D call: TRBD1 (5 bases). Trimming took 3 bases from V and 0 from J, leaving 9 bases between them. The CDR3 runs to 15 residues. CDR1 MDHEN and CDR2 SYDVKM come from the germline V gene. The CDR3 is CASSLRGFSNQPQHF. Written as DNA, the CDR3 is TGTGCCAGCAGTTTGAGGGGTTTTAGCAATCAGCCCCAGCATTTT. Full variable domain (remainder filled in from reference TRBV28 and TRBJ1-5): DVKVTQSSRYLVKRTGEKVFLECVQDMDHENMFWYRQDPGLGLRLIYFSYDVKMKEKGDIPEGYSVSREKKERFSLILESASTNQTSMYLCASSLRGFSNQPQHFGDGTRLSIL.

V usage is TRBV11-3 and J usage is TRBJ1-1; possibly TRBD1 for D (6 bases). CDR3 length: 12 residues. In germline, CDR1 is SGHNT, CDR2 YENEEA. The V end was cut by 4 bases, the J end by 10 bases, with 13 bases between. The CDR3 loop reads CASSSRRGRAFF. The CDR3 DNA reads TGTGCCAGCAGCTCCAGGCGGGGGCGAGCTTTCTTT.